The sample holds a few counts of the clone carrying this TCR beta chain. The antigen is not known. The data originate from a study of beta chain features in type 1 diabetes. Expressed TCRB transcripts were sequenced, since all the RNA that had been isolated was reverse transcribed. The repertoire was sequenced with immunoSEQ multiplex PCR; TCRdb's copy has only in-frame clones and lacks some. The sample has hundreds of thousands of clones, approximately 15% seen once. Study-level findings and limits: Patients' naive, central memory and Treg TCRB repertoires seemed closer to one another than those of healthy donors. TCRB CDR3s from Type 1 diabetes patients were moderately but significantly shorter in all four CD4+ subsets.

A heparinised blood draw that averaged around 110 mL was obtained once from each donor. Researchers reported sorting CD4+ naive, central memory, regulatory and stem cell-like memory cells via CD45RO/CCR7/CD25/CD127/CD95/CD27. The CDR3 is made up of 15 amino acids. Germline V CDR1 and CDR2: LGHNT, FRNRAP. V was shortened by 7 bases and J by 5 bases, with 18 bases between the two germline ends. This clonotype originated in a man aged 25 to 45 in good health. The rearrangement joins TRBV12-5 to TRBJ2-1; the D gene is possibly TRBD2 (6 bases). The material sequenced was naive CD4+ T cells from blood. The DNA for the CDR3 is TGTGCTAGTGCCACCCTGACTAGGCCGAACAATGAGCAGTTCTTC. Encoded protein: CASATLTRPNNEQFF.